This TCR beta chain was retrieved from a study of blood T cell repertoires in COVID-19 (dated by TCRdb to the early 2020s). Context from the whole study: Samples from collaborators originated in the United States, Italy and Spain and spanned both the acute and convalescent phases of COVID-19. The prospective study material was composed of cDNA or gDNA derived from T cells, B-cell-depleted T cells, or PBMCs. Subjects who had been exposed to COVID-19, were actively infected with it, or had recovered from it provided the deeply sampled blood TCRbeta repertoires that made up the dataset. The repertoires were made available in a free public database intended to serve as a resource for research on the immune response to SARS-CoV-2. Samples came from the ongoing ImmuneRACE study (first 160 participants) plus 1,254 subjects from 6 global collaborators. The sample metadata nearly always contained a de-identified subject ID, COVID-19 status, age in years and sex. Where available, HLA class I and class II types were taken from metadata supplied by the sample provider and were not determined by assay-based typing. General findings and caveats noted by the study authors: The amount of clinical and demographic metadata varied by source and participant and was provided uncurated.

Remarks on this clone: Its binding antigen is unknown. Base qualities are missing; no much larger clone stands one base away.

From cysteine to phenylalanine, the CDR3 is 13 amino acids long. Kept here is only the CDR3 DNA, which spans 39 bases and is read in frame from base 1. The germline V gene provides CDR1 MGHDK and CDR2 SYGVNS. Cut back by 3 bases and 9 bases, the V and J ends lie 12 bases apart. Each collaborating institution followed its own protocols to collect whole blood in K2EDTA tubes. For TCRbeta analysis, collaborators shipped samples as frozen whole blood, isolated PBMCs, or DNA extracted from either of those sample types. The immunoSEQ Assay, a bias-controlled multiplex PCR, was used to amplify TCRbeta CDR3 regions from genomic DNA. The original methods were these. Nucleated cell counts per sample were estimated from amplification of reference gene primers within the assay. To quantify the absolute abundance of each unique TCRbeta CDR3 rearrangement, sequence reads were collapsed and filtered. For each sample, productive Simpson clonality was calculated as the square root of Simpson's diversity index across productive rearrangements. Here the immuneACCESS table is served through TCRdb, limited to in-frame sequences with V and J called. Missing clones are a known gap in these copies; in checked studies unresolved V genes cover under half, and the rest lacks a known reason. That table gives V, J and clone size, and the DNA gave D and trimming. The sample table shows roughly 48,000 clones, and almost 90% are seen once. More than 13% of the sample goes to the ten largest clones.

The chain employs TRBV25-1 and TRBJ1-5; TRBD1 is possibly the D segment (5 matching bases). Sequencing was done on a sample of peripheral blood. The clonotype comes from a human donor in a cohort sampled during active COVID-19. In nucleotide form, the sequence is TGTGCCAGCAGTGAGGGGTGGGGGGGGCCCCAGCATTTT. Its translation is CASSEGWGGPQHF.